What follows is one T cell receptor beta chain and its context. This sample was included in a study of T cell responses to AZD1222 COVID-19 vaccine. Assay: immunoSEQ multiplex PCR; the TCRdb copy retains only in-frame clones and omits some. Here the sample spans 120,000 or so clones, around nine tenths being singletons. CDR3 length: 13 amino acids. The V end was cut by 3 bases, the J end by 10 bases, with 15 bases between. Germline values: CDR1 SEHNR, CDR2 FQNEAQ (reference sequence). The V gene is TRBV7-9, the J gene TRBJ1-2; D possibly corresponds to TRBD1 (6 bases). This TCR was sampled from an adult who received the MenACWY meningococcal vaccine as a control. The input for sequencing was peripheral blood, taken 28 days after the second dose of the MenACWY control vaccine. CDR3 DNA: TGTGCCAGCAGCTTCGAAGGGGGGATTGCCTACACCTTC. Amino acid sequence: CASSFEGGIAYTF.